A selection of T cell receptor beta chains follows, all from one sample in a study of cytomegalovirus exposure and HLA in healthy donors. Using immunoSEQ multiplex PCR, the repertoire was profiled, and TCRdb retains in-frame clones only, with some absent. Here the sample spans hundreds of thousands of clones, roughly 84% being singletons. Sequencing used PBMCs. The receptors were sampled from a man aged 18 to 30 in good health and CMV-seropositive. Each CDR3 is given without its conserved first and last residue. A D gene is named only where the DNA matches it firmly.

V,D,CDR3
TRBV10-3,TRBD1,ASAGTGEKLF
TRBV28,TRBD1,ASSYMDRGLSYGYT
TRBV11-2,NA,ASSHTAGSTDTQY
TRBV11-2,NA,ASSLAPAVGYEQY
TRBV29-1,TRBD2,SAEVGLAGIGSYEQY
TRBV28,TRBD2,ASGDLAGSEQY
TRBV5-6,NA,ASSPISMDTIY
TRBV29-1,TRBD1,SVSGTGFEQY
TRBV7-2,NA,ASSPRRNTGELF
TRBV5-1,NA,ASSMDSEAGNTIY
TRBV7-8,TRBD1,ASSERGQGPGDIQY
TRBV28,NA,ASSRRYEQY
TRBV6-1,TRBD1,ASSEFRTGTGVGYT
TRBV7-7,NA,ASSQGLTHQETQY
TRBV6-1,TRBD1,ASSESPGQGNEQY
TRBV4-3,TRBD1,ASSQDATGNYGYT
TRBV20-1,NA,SASFGDEQF
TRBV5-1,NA,ASSLGVPADTQY
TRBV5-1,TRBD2,ASSLDPAGGPRETQY
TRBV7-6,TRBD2,ASSNRLAGGLVEQY